These 12 T cell receptor beta chains were sequenced from one sample in a study of PD-1 and CTLA-4 blockade in melanoma. Assay used: immunoSEQ multiplex PCR; TCRdb lists only in-frame clones, some missing. The table lists 20,000 to 25,000 clones, about 91% of them singletons. The sequencing used CD8+ T cells from peripheral blood, collected before anti-PD-1 treatment. Source of these receptors: a human donor with melanoma.

The chain carries TRBV28 and TRBJ1-5; a possible D gene is TRBD1 (6 bases). The V end lost 6 bases, the J end lost 0 bases, and 9 bases lay between the germline ends. CDR1 and CDR2 (germline): MDHEN, SYDVKM. The CDR3 is 14 residues long. CDR3 in DNA: TGTGCCAGCAGACGACAGGCTAGCAATCAGCCCCAGCATTTT. Translation gives CASRRQASNQPQHF.

V and J are TRBV4-3 and TRBJ2-2; D tentatively reads TRBD1 or TRBD2 (6 bases each). The CDR3 spans 16 residues. Trimming left V 1 base short and J 6 bases short, with 15 bases between. Germline CDR1 is LGHNA and CDR2 is YSLEER. CDR3 coding DNA: TGCGCCAGCAGCCAAGGGGGTTGGGGGGCCGCCGGGGAGCTGTTTTTT. This translates into CASSQGGWGAAGELFF.

The rearrangement joins TRBV27 to TRBJ2-1, with TRBD2 matching 10 bases. Germline V gives CDR1 MNHEY, CDR2 SMNVEV (reference sequence). The J segment lost 8 bases and the V segment lost 5 bases, leaving 12 bases of the junction unmatched. The CDR3 is 16 residues long. The CDR3 sequence is CASSPTSGGAFYEQFF. CDR3 nucleotides: TGTGCCAGCAGTCCGACGAGCGGGGGGGCCTTTTATGAGCAGTTCTTC.

The rearrangement uses TRBV27 and TRBJ1-1, with 7 bases that match TRBD1. The CDR3 totals 12 residues. Per the germline V gene, CDR1 is MNHEY and CDR2 is SMNVEV (reference sequence). V was clipped by 5 bases and J by 5 bases; unmatched bases: 2. The CDR3 reads CASSQGGTEAFF. For the CDR3, the DNA is TGTGCCAGCAGTCAGGGGGGGACTGAAGCTTTCTTT.

The V gene is TRBV5-4, the J gene TRBJ2-2; D remains unclear. Trimming stripped 9 bases from V and 0 bases from J, with 9 bases between. The V gene's germline CDR1 is SGHNT and CDR2 YYREEE (reference sequence). The CDR3 spans 13 residues. CDR3 bases: TGTGCCACTCAAGCGACGAACACCGGGGAGCTGTTTTTT. Amino acid sequence: CATQATNTGELFF.

V and J are TRBV11-2 and TRBJ2-3; TRBD2 matches 9 bases. The CDR3 contains 15 residues. Germline values: CDR1 SGHAT, CDR2 FQNNGV. With V trimmed by 7 bases and J by 4 bases, 9 bases remained unmatched. The CDR3: CASTLAGTPADTQYF. The CDR3 coding sequence is TGTGCCAGCACCCTAGCGGGGACCCCCGCAGATACGCAGTATTTT.

V usage is TRBV19 and J usage is TRBJ2-1; 13 bases align to TRBD2. Trimming cost V 3 bases and J 2 bases; bases outside gene matches: 1. The CDR3 loop spans 16 amino acids. Germline V gene data show CDR1 as LNHDA and CDR2 as SQIVND (reference sequence). The chain's CDR3 is CASSIGTSGTYNEQFF. The CDR3 DNA reads as TGTGCCAGTAGTATCGGGACTAGCGGGACCTACAATGAGCAGTTCTTC.

The V gene is TRBV5-6, the J gene TRBJ2-7; D tentatively reads TRBD1 or TRBD2 (5 bases each). V was clipped by 7 bases and J by 0 bases, with 11 bases between them. The germline V gene has CDR1 SGHDT and CDR2 YYEEEE. CDR3 size: 13 residues. The CDR3 DNA follows: TGTGCCAGCTTAGGGACGGACTCCTACGAGCAGTACTTC. It translates to CASLGTDSYEQYF.

The chain is built from TRBV11-2 and TRBJ2-1; 9 bases match TRBD2. V was pared by 2 bases and J by 5 bases, with 10 bases of the junction left unmatched. CDR3 size: 17 residues. CDR1 and CDR2 (germline): SGHAT, FQNNGV. The CDR3: CASSLFPRGGGDNEQFF. DNA of the CDR3: TGTGCCAGCAGCTTATTCCCACGTGGCGGGGGGGACAATGAGCAGTTCTTC.

V gene TRBV3-1 (or the pseudogene TRBV3-2) combines with J gene TRBJ1-2; 7 bases line up with TRBD1. The V gene's germline CDR1 is LGHDT and CDR2 YNNKEL (reference sequence). Trimming at V came to 0 bases and at J to 5 bases, leaving 9 bases not matched to a gene. The CDR3 extends over 16 amino acids. The CDR3 region is CASSQDPAGGGYGYTF. Written as DNA, the CDR3 is TGTGCCAGCAGCCAAGATCCGGCAGGGGGAGGGTATGGCTACACCTTC.

The V and J genes are TRBV11-2 and TRBJ2-7, with a weak D call TRBD1 (6 bases). Germline assignment: CDR1 SGHAT and CDR2 FQNNGV. Trimming pared 9 bases from V and 3 bases from J, leaving 12 bases between. The CDR3 length is 12 residues. The CDR3 bases are TGTGCCAGTGGACAGCTCAGCTACGAGCAGTACTTC. It is translated as CASGQLSYEQYF.

The chain uses TRBV6-5 and TRBJ1-6; the match to TRBD1 covers 7 bases. V gave up 4 bases and J gave up 5 bases; unmatched junction bases: 2. Germline V gene lookup returns CDR1 MNHEY and CDR2 SVGAGI. This CDR3 spans 14 amino acids. CDR3 nucleotide sequence: TGTGCCAGCAGTTCGGGACAGCATAATTCACCCCTCCACTTT. Encoded protein: CASSSGQHNSPLHF.